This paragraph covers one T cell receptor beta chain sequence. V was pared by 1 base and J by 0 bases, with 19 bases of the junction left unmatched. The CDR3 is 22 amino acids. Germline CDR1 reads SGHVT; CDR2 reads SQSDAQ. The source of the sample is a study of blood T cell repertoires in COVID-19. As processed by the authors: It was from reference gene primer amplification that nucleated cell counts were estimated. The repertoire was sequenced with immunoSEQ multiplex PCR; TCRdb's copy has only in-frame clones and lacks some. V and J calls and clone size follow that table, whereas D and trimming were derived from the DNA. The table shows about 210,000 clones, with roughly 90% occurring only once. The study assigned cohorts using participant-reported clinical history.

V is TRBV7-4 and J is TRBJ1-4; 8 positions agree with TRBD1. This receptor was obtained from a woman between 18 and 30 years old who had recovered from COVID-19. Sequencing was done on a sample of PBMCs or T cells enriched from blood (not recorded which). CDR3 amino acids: CASSLEGVGQVKAVATNEKLFF. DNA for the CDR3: TGTGCCAGCAGCTTAGAAGGCGTGGGACAGGTGAAAGCCGTTGCAACTAATGAAAAACTGTTTTTT.